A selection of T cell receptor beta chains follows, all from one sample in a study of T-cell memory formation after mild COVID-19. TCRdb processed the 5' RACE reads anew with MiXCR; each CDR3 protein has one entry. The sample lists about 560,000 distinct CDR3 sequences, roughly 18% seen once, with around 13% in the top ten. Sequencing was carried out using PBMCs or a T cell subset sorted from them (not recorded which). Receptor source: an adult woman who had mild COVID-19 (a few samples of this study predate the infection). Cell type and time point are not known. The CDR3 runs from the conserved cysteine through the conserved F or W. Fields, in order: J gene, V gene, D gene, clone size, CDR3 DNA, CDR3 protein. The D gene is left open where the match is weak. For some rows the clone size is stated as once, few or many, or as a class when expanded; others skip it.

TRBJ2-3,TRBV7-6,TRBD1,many,TGTGCCAGCAGCCCTCTCCTGGGACAGAACACAGATACGCAGTATTTT,CASSPLLGQNTDTQYF
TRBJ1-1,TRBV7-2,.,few,TGTGCCAGCAACTTAGGATGGAACACTGAAGCTTTCTTT,CASNLGWNTEAFF
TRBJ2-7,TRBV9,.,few,TGTGCCAGCAGCGTAGCTTCGGACACGAGAACCTACGAGCAGTACTTC,CASSVASDTRTYEQYF
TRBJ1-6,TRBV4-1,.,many,TGCGCCAGCAGCCAAGTTTCGGGGGGGCAAATTGTATCACCCCTCCACTTT,CASSQVSGGQIVSPLHF
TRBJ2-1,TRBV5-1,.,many,TGCGCCAGCAGCTTCACGGGAGTAGAATGGAATGAGCAGTTCTTC,CASSFTGVEWNEQFF
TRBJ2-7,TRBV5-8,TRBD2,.,TGTGCCAGCAGCCCCCCGATGATAGCGGGATTCTACGAGCAGTACTTC,CASSPPMIAGFYEQYF
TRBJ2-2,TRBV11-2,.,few,TGTGCCAGCAGCCTAGGGATCGGGAACACCGGGGAGCTGTTTTTT,CASSLGIGNTGELFF
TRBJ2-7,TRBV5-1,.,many,TGCGCCAGCTGCTACTTGGGGGAGCCCCACGAGCAGTACTTC,CASCYLGEPHEQYF
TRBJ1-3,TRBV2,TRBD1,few,TGTGCCAGCAGTCCTACAGGGGGTCCCGGGTCTGGAAACACCATATATTTT,CASSPTGGPGSGNTIYF
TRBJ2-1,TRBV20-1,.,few,TGCAGTGCTAGAGATCTCGGGGCCAGGGCGAGGGAAGATGAGCAGTTCTTC,CSARDLGARAREDEQFF
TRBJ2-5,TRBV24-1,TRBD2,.,TGTGCCACCAGTGAGCTACGGGGGGGGACCCAGTACTTC,CATSELRGGTQYF
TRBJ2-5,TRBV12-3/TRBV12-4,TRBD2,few,TGTGCCAGCAGTTTCGATCTAGCGCGGGGGGCGTACCAAGAGACCCAGTACTTC,CASSFDLARGAYQETQYF
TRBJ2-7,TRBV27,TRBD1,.,TGTGCCAGCAGTTTCGCAGGGGGCCAATACGAGCAGTACTTC,CASSFAGGQYEQYF
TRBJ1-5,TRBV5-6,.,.,TGTGCCAGCAGCCTTGGATGGGGGAATAGCAATCAGCCCCAGCATTTT,CASSLGWGNSNQPQHF
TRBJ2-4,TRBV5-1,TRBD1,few,TGCGCCAGCAGCCTAGGACAGGGGTTCGGAAACATTCAGTACTTC,CASSLGQGFGNIQYF
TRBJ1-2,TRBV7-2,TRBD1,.,TGTGCCAGCAGCCCCGAGGCAGGGGGCTATGGGGGCTACACCTTC,CASSPEAGGYGGYTF
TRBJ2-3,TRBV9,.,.,TGTGCCAGCAGCGTCGAGAGTTGGGGAGCAGATACGCAGTATTTT,CASSVESWGADTQYF
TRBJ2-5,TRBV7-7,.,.,TGTGCTAGCAGCTTAGACCCAGAAGAGACCCAGTACTTC,CASSLDPEETQYF
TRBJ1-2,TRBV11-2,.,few,TGTGCCAGCAGCTCGTTAAGGCGGGGGGCTGGGTTTCACTATGGCTACACCTTC,CASSSLRRGAGFHYGYTF
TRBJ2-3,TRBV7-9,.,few,TGTGCCAGCAGCCCCTTGCCGGTTAGCACAGATACGCAGTATTTT,CASSPLPVSTDTQYF
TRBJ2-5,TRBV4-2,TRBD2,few,TGTGCCAGCACCTTGGGAGCGGGAGACAACCAAGAGACCCAGTACTTC,CASTLGAGDNQETQYF
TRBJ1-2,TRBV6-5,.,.,TGTGCCAGCAGTTACTTGGGTGGATTGCGTGGCTACACCTTC,CASSYLGGLRGYTF
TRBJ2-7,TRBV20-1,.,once,TGCAGTGCTAGAATAGGGGTTTCCTACGAGCAGTACTTC,CSARIGVSYEQYF
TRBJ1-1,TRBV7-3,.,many,TGTGCCAGCAGCTCACAGGGGAACACTGAAGCTTTCTTT,CASSSQGNTEAFF
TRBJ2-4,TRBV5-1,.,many,TGCGCCAGCAGCTTGGGCCCAACGGAGGGGGCTATAGGAGACATTCAGTACTTC,CASSLGPTEGAIGDIQYF
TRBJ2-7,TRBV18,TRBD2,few,TGTGCCAGCTCACCACCGGCGGGAGGTCCCTACGAGCAGTACTTC,CASSPPAGGPYEQYF
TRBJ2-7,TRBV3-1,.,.,TGTGCCAGCAGCCAAGAGGGTTTTTTTCAGATGGGCGAGCAGTACTTC,CASSQEGFFQMGEQYF
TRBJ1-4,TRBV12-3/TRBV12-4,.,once,TGTGCCAGCAGCCCGTTCTGGGGGAGGGATGAAAAACTGTTTTTT,CASSPFWGRDEKLFF
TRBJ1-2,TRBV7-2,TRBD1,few,TGTGCCAGCAGCTACAGGGGGAAAGGCTATGGCTACACCTTC,CASSYRGKGYGYTF
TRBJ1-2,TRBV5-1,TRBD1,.,TGCGCCAGCAGCTCGCAACCGGGACAGGGGGCCTATGGCTACACCTTC,CASSSQPGQGAYGYTF
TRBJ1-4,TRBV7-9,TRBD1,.,TGTGCCAGCAGCCGAGGGACAGAGAATGAAAAACTGTTTTTT,CASSRGTENEKLFF
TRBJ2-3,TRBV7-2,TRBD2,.,TGTGCCAGCAGCCCCGGACTAGCCTACACAGATACGCAGTATTTT,CASSPGLAYTDTQYF
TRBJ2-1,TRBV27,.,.,TGTGCCAGCAGTTTGGGGGGTGGGCTACTAGTTCGGGGTTACAATGAGCAGTTCTTC,CASSLGGGLLVRGYNEQFF
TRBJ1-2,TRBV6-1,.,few,TGTGCCAGCAGAGAACGCTTGACCGTCAACTATGGCTACACCTTC,CASRERLTVNYGYTF
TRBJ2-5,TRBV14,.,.,TGTGCCAGCAGCCAAGGAGGGGTCAGGTCAGAGACCCAGTACTTC,CASSQGGVRSETQYF
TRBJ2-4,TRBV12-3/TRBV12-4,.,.,TGTGCCAGCAGTGTGACAATGAACATTCAGTACTTC,CASSVTMNIQYF
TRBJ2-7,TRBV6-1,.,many,TGTGCCAGCAGTGAAGGGAGGAAGGTTGGGAACTTC,CASSEGRKVGNF
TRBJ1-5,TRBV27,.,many,TGTGCCAGCAGCCGGAACTGGGAGCAGCCCCAGCATTTT,CASSRNWEQPQHF
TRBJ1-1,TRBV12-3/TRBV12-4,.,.,TGTGCCAGCAGTTTATTCTACACTGAAGCTTTCTTT,CASSLFYTEAFF
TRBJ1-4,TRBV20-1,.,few,TGCAGTGCTAGAGATCTGGGAAATGAAAAACTGTTTTTT,CSARDLGNEKLFF
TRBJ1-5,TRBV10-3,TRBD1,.,TGTGCCATCAGTGAGAACTTAATGACAGGGACCAGCAATCAGCCCCAGCATTTT,CAISENLMTGTSNQPQHF
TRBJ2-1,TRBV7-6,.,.,TGTGCCAGCAGCTTAGAGTACATAAACAATGAGCAGTTCTTC,CASSLEYINNEQFF
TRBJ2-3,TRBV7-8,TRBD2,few,TGTGCCAGCAGCTTAGTCCCTAGCGGGGGGGCGAAAGTCACAGATACGCAGTATTTT,CASSLVPSGGAKVTDTQYF
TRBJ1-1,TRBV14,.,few,TGTGCCAGCAGCCAAGTGGAGGGGTTGAACACTGAAGCTTTCTTT,CASSQVEGLNTEAFF
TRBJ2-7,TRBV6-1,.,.,TGTGCCAGCAGAGACCTGGGCTCCTACGAGCAGTACTTC,CASRDLGSYEQYF
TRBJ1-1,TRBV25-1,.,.,TGTGCCAGCAGGGGGGATCGGGGCGCTAATTCCGAAGCTTTCTTT,CASRGDRGANSEAFF
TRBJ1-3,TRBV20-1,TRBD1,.,TGCAGTGCTTCGGACAGGGGATTTGGAAACACCATATATTTT,CSASDRGFGNTIYF
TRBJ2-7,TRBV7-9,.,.,TGTGCCAGCAGCTGGGGGCAACCGGCCTACGAGCAGTACTTC,CASSWGQPAYEQYF
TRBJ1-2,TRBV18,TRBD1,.,TGTGCCAGCTCACCAGGGCAGGGGGCGCTGGATGGCTACACCTTC,CASSPGQGALDGYTF
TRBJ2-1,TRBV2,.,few,TGTGCCAGCAAGGTTAGCGAACCCTCCTACAATGAGCAGTTCTTC,CASKVSEPSYNEQFF
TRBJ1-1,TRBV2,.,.,TGTGCCAGCAGCGAAATAGGGGGGATCGGCACTGAAGCTTTCTTT,CASSEIGGIGTEAFF